A selection of T cell receptor beta chains follows, all from one sample in a study of cytomegalovirus exposure and HLA in healthy donors. Data came from immunoSEQ multiplex PCR; TCRdb stores just in-frame clones and leaves some out. The sample holds some 180,000 clones; about four fifths are singletons and the top ten take roughly 1.7%. The sample was PBMCs. These TCRs come from a man aged 40-50 years in good health and CMV-seropositive. CDR3s include the opening cysteine and the closing phenylalanine or tryptophan. The D gene is left open where the match is weak. A clone size is listed for some rows: how often the clone was seen (once, few, many), or a class if it is expanded.

j_call,v_call,clone_size,d_call,cdr3_nt,cdr3_aa
TRBJ2-5,TRBV11-3,.,TRBD2,TGTGCCAGCAGTCTAGCGGGAGTTCCGGAGACCCAGTACTTC,CASSLAGVPETQYF
TRBJ2-7,TRBV5-1,.,TRBD2,TGCGCCAGCAGTAGGCGGGAGGCCTACGAGCAGTACTTC,CASSRREAYEQYF
TRBJ2-5,TRBV4-3,.,TRBD1,TGCGCCAGCAGCCAGGTGGACAGGGACGCGGAGACCCAGTACTTC,CASSQVDRDAETQYF
TRBJ1-1,TRBV6-5,once,TRBD1,TGTGCCAGCAGTTCGGGACAGGGGGCCCTCGTGGAAGCTTTCTTT,CASSSGQGALVEAFF
TRBJ2-3,TRBV5-6,.,.,TGTGCCAGCAGCTCCCCAGCCGGGGGTGATACGCAGTATTTT,CASSSPAGGDTQYF
TRBJ1-6,TRBV30,few,.,TGTGCCCGGAGCCTACAGGGATGGGATTCACCCCTCCACTTT,CARSLQGWDSPLHF
TRBJ2-7,TRBV28,.,.,TGTGCCAGCAGTTTACGCCGGTCCTACGAGCAGTACTTC,CASSLRRSYEQYF
TRBJ1-1,TRBV4-3,.,TRBD1,TGCGCCAGCAGCCAAGGGACAGGGCTATTGAACACTGAAGCTTTCTTT,CASSQGTGLLNTEAFF
TRBJ1-2,TRBV10-2,few,.,TGCGCCAGCAGTGAGCGAGAAGATGGCTACACCTTC,CASSEREDGYTF
TRBJ1-3,TRBV5-1,.,TRBD1,TGCGCCAGCAGCTTGTTTTTTGAGGGGGCGAACTCTGGAAACACCATATATTTT,CASSLFFEGANSGNTIYF
TRBJ2-7,TRBV6-1,.,.,TGTGCCAGCGGGGAAGGGACTTTAAAGTACTTC,CASGEGTLKYF
TRBJ1-2,TRBV27,.,TRBD1,TGTGCCAGCAGTTTATCCCTCGGACAGGGGGCGAGGTACACCTTC,CASSLSLGQGARYTF
TRBJ2-2,TRBV5-1,.,.,TGCGCCAGCAGCTTTGGGGCAGGGAACACCGGGGAGCTGTTTTTT,CASSFGAGNTGELFF
TRBJ2-1,TRBV5-1,.,TRBD2,TGCGCCAGCAGCCGATCGGGGACTAGCGGGAGGCGGTACAATGAGCAGTTCTTC,CASSRSGTSGRRYNEQFF
TRBJ1-1,TRBV6-1,.,.,TGTGCCAGCAGTGTAACAGGGTTCGCTGAAGCTTTCTTT,CASSVTGFAEAFF
TRBJ2-7,TRBV28,.,TRBD1,TGTGCCAGCAGTTCGGCAGGGGGTTCCTACGAGCAGTACTTC,CASSSAGGSYEQYF
TRBJ1-6,TRBV27,.,TRBD1,TGTGCCAGCAGGGTTACCGCCGGGACAGGGTATTCACCCCTCCACTTT,CASRVTAGTGYSPLHF
TRBJ1-4,TRBV7-9,.,.,TGTGCCAGCAGCTTAGGAACAACGTGGACTAATGAAAAACTGTTTTTT,CASSLGTTWTNEKLFF
TRBJ2-5,TRBV2,few,TRBD2,TGTGCCAGCAGCCCGACTAGCGGGAGGGATCAAGAGACCCAGTACTTC,CASSPTSGRDQETQYF
TRBJ1-1,TRBV28,.,TRBD1,TGTGCCACCAGGGGGGCGACTGTCACTGAAGCTTTCTTT,CATRGATVTEAFF
TRBJ1-1,TRBV10-3,.,.,TGTGCCATCAGTGGCCCCGCTGCTACGGGGTTCATGAACACTGAAGCTTTCTTT,CAISGPAATGFMNTEAFF
TRBJ2-1,TRBV19,once,TRBD2,TGTGCCAGTAGTATAGATAGGACTAGCGGCTACAATGAGCAGTTCTTC,CASSIDRTSGYNEQFF
TRBJ1-2,TRBV5-4,.,.,TGTGCCAGCAGCTTAAATAGGGCAGGGGATAACTATGGCTACACCTTC,CASSLNRAGDNYGYTF
TRBJ1-5,TRBV7-9,.,.,TGTGCCAGCAGAATAAGCAATCAGCCCCAGCATTTT,CASRISNQPQHF
TRBJ2-7,TRBV5-8,.,.,TGTGCCAGCAGCTTGCAGGCAGGGTGGGACGAGCAGTACTTC,CASSLQAGWDEQYF
TRBJ1-5,TRBV7-8,.,.,TGTGCCAGCAGCTTAGCAGAGGCAGGGAACAATCAGCCCCAGCATTTT,CASSLAEAGNNQPQHF
TRBJ2-6,TRBV5-1,.,.,TGCGCCAGCAGCATTTACCCCTCTGGGGCCAACGGCCTGACTTTC,CASSIYPSGANGLTF
TRBJ2-1,TRBV9,.,TRBD1,TGTGCCAGCAGCTTCAGAGGGGGCTATGAGCAGTTCTTC,CASSFRGGYEQFF
TRBJ2-7,TRBV14,.,TRBD2,TGTGCCAGCAGCCAAGAGACGGCTAGCGGGATTTACGAGCAGTACTTC,CASSQETASGIYEQYF
TRBJ1-2,TRBV6-5,.,TRBD1,TGTGCCAGCAACTTGGGACAGAACTATGGCTACACCTTC,CASNLGQNYGYTF
TRBJ1-1,TRBV19,.,TRBD1,TGTGCCAGTAGTAAGGACAGGGGGAAGACTGAAGCTTTCTTT,CASSKDRGKTEAFF
TRBJ2-7,TRBV7-2,once,.,TGTGCCAGCAGCTTAATACAGACCTACGAGCAGTACTTC,CASSLIQTYEQYF
TRBJ2-7,TRBV11-3,.,TRBD2,TGTGCCAGCAGCTCCCCAGCGGGAGGAGGCTACGAGCAGTACTTC,CASSSPAGGGYEQYF
TRBJ2-3,TRBV18,few,TRBD2,TGTGCCAGCTCACCAGGACTAGCGGGAGAGGCAGATACGCAGTATTTT,CASSPGLAGEADTQYF
TRBJ1-2,TRBV7-9,.,TRBD1,TGTGCCAGCAGCTTAGGGACAGGCTTTGGCTATGGCTACACCTTC,CASSLGTGFGYGYTF
TRBJ2-1,TRBV29-1,.,TRBD1,TGCAGCGTCAGACAGGGGATCGGTGAGCAGTTCTTC,CSVRQGIGEQFF
TRBJ2-1,TRBV5-1,few,.,TGCGCCAGCAGGGGGCAGGGCGCATCCTACAATGAGCAGTTCTTC,CASRGQGASYNEQFF
TRBJ2-1,TRBV7-2,.,.,TGTGCCAGCAGCTTCACCAGGCAGGGGAGTCGGCAGTTCTTC,CASSFTRQGSRQFF
TRBJ2-1,TRBV21-1,.,.,TGTGCCAGCAGCACCCGTAAAGCGGCCTCCTACAATGAGCAGTTCTTC,CASSTRKAASYNEQFF
TRBJ2-1,TRBV6-5,.,TRBD2,TGTGCCAGCAGTTACATGCGGGGGGAAGGTAGTGAGCAGTTCTTC,CASSYMRGEGSEQFF
TRBJ2-7,TRBV2,.,TRBD2,TGTGCCAGCGGATTAGCGGGAACAGACGAGCAGTACTTC,CASGLAGTDEQYF